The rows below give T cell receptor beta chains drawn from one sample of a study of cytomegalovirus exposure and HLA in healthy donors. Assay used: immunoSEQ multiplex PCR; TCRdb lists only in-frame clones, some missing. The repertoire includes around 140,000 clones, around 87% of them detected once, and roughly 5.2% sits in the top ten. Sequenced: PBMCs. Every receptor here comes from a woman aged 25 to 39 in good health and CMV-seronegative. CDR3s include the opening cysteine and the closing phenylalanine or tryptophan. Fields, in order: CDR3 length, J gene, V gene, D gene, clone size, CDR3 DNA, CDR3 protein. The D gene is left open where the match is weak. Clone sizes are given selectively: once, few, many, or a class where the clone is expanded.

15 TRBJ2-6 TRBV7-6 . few TGTGCCAGCAGCTTTAGGGGTTCCGGGGCCAACGTCCTGACTTTC CASSFRGSGANVLTF
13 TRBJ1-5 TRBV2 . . TGTGCCAGCAGTGACATCTCGGGTCAGCCCCAGCATTTT CASSDISGQPQHF
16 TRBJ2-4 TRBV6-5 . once TGTGCCAGCAGTTACTTACCGACATTAGCCAAAAACATTCAGTACTTC CASSYLPTLAKNIQYF
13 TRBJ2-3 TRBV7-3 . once TGTGCCAGCAGCTCACACAGCACAGATACGCAGTATTTT CASSSHSTDTQYF
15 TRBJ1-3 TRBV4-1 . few TGCGCCAGCAGCCAAGAAGCCCGACAGGGAAACACCATATATTTT CASSQEARQGNTIYF
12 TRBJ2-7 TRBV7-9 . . TGTGCCAGCAGCTTAGTAGACTACGAGCAGTACTTC CASSLVDYEQYF
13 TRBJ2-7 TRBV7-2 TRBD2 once TGTGCCAGCAGCTTATTGCGGGAGTACGAGCAGTACTTC CASSLLREYEQYF
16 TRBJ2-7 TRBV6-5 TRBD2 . TGTGCCAGCAGTTCCCGCATCGCCGGGGGGGCCTACGAGCAGTACTTC CASSSRIAGGAYEQYF
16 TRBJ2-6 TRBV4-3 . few TGCGCCAGCAGCCAAGATGCAGGGGTCGGGGCCAACGTCCTGACTTTC CASSQDAGVGANVLTF
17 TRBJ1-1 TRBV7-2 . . TGTGCCAGCAGCTTAGGGGCAGGCGGTTGGACAAACACTGAAGCTTTCTTT CASSLGAGGWTNTEAFF
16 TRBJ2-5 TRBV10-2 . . TGCGCCAGCAGCACCCCGGCTAGCGCATACCAAGAGACCCAGTACTTC CASSTPASAYQETQYF
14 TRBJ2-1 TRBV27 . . TGTGCCAGCGCGAGGGTGGACCGATTCAATGAGCAGTTCTTC CASARVDRFNEQFF
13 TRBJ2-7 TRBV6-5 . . TGTGCCAGCAGTCCACCCGGGACTGTAGTGCAGTACTTC CASSPPGTVVQYF
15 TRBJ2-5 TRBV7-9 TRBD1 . TGTGCCAGCAGCTTATCGACAGGGGGCATGGAGACCCAGTACTTC CASSLSTGGMETQYF
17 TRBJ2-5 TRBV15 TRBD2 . TGTGCCACCAGCAGAGTCCCGGGACTAGCGGGGGAGGAGACCCAGTACTTC CATSRVPGLAGEETQYF
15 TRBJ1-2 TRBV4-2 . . TGTGCCAGCAGCCCAGGAGGGCGCAGAAACTATGGCTACACCTTC CASSPGGRRNYGYTF
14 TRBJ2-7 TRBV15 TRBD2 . TGTGCCACCAGCGGCAGGACTAGCGGCTACGAGCAGTACTTC CATSGRTSGYEQYF
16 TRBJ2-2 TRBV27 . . TGTGCCAGCAGACGTCAAATGGGAGTCGACACCGGGGAGCTGTTTTTT CASRRQMGVDTGELFF
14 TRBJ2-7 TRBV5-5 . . TGTGCCAGCAGCCTGGGGGTACAGGGCTACGAGCAGTACTTC CASSLGVQGYEQYF
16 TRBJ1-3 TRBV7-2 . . TGTGCCAGCAGCTTAGAACCGGGTTACTCTGGAAACACCATATATTTT CASSLEPGYSGNTIYF
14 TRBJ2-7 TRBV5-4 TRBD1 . TGTGCCAGCAGCTTGACAGGGGGGACCTACGAGCAGTACTTC CASSLTGGTYEQYF
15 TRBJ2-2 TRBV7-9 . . TGTGCCAGCAGCTTAGGCAGAACGAACACCGGGGAGCTGTTTTTT CASSLGRTNTGELFF
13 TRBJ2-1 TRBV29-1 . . TGCAGCGTTGACCTACAGCCTTACAATGAGCAGTTCTTC CSVDLQPYNEQFF
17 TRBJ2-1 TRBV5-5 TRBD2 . TGTGCCAGCAGCTTGGCTCCGACTAGCGGGAGGGACAATGAGCAGTTCTTC CASSLAPTSGRDNEQFF
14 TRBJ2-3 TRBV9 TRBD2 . TGTGCAAGCGGGGGCGGGGGGGTGGCAGATACGCAGTATTTT CASGGGGVADTQYF
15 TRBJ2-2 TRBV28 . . TGTGCCAGCAGTCACCTTGGACAGAGCACCGGGGAGCTGTTTTTT CASSHLGQSTGELFF
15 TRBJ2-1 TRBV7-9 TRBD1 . TGTGCCAGCAGCTGGAGGACAGGGACTGGCAATGAGCAGTTCTTC CASSWRTGTGNEQFF
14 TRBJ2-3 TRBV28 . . TGTGCCAGCAGTTTTGCTAGTCGGCCAGATACGCAGTATTTT CASSFASRPDTQYF
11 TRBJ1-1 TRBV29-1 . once TGCAGCGTTGAACAGGTTACTCGAGCTTTCTTT CSVEQVTRAFF
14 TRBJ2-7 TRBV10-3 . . TGTGCCATCAGTCCCACAGGGACCTCCTACGAGCAGTACTTC CAISPTGTSYEQYF
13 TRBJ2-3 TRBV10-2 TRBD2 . TGCGCCAGCAGCGGGGGGAGCACAGATACGCAGTATTTT CASSGGSTDTQYF
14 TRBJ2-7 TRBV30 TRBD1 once TGTGCCTGGAGTGTGGCAGGGGGACCCTACGAGCAGTACTTC CAWSVAGGPYEQYF
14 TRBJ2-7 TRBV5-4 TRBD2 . TGTGCCAGCAGCTTGCCGGGCGGGAGTCTCACTCAGGACTTC CASSLPGGSLTQDF
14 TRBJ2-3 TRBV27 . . TGTGCCTCCGCCCCGGGGGTTGACACAGATACGCAGTATTTT CASAPGVDTDTQYF
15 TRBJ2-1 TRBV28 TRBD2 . TGTGCCAGCGTCCCTGGCCTAGCGGAGAACAATGAGCAGTTCTTC CASVPGLAENNEQFF
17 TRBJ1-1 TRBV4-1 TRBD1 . TGCGCCAGCAGCCGTCGACAGGGCCCAATAATGAACACTGAAGCTTTCTTT CASSRRQGPIMNTEAFF
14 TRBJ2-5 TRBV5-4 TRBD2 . TGTGCCAGCAGCTTGGATAGCGGGAGTGAGACCCAGTACTTC CASSLDSGSETQYF
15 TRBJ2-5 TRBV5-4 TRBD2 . TGTGCCTGGAGACTAGCGGGGGGATTCCAAGAGACCCAGTACTTC CAWRLAGGFQETQYF
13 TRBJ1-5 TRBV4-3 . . TGCGCCAGCAGCCAAGATCGCGGGGGGCCCCAGCATTTT CASSQDRGGPQHF
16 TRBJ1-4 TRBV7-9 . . TGTGCCAGCAGCCAGGACAGTTTATCAACTAATGAAAAACTGTTTTTT CASSQDSLSTNEKLFF
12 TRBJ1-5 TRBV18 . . TGTGCCAGCTCAACAGGGAATCAGCCCCAGCATTTT CASSTGNQPQHF
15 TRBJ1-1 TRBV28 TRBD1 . TGTGCCAGCAGTTCTGGGGGACAGGGATACACTGAAGCTTTCTTT CASSSGGQGYTEAFF
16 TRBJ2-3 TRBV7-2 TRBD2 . TGTGCCAGCAGCTCCCACACACTAGCGAGGACAGATACGCAGTATTTT CASSSHTLARTDTQYF
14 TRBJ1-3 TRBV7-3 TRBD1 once TGTGCCAGCAGCCCCGGGACAGGTGGAAACACCATATATTTT CASSPGTGGNTIYF
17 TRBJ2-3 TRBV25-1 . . TGTGCCAGCAGTGAATACGTGACTAGAGTTTGGGCAGATACGCAGTATTTT CASSEYVTRVWADTQYF
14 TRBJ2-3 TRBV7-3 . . TGTGCCAGCAGCCTCACGGGATCCACAGATACGCAGTATTTT CASSLTGSTDTQYF
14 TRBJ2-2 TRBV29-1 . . TGCAGCGTTGCCAGGCAATTGAACACCGGGGAGCTGTTTTTT CSVARQLNTGELFF